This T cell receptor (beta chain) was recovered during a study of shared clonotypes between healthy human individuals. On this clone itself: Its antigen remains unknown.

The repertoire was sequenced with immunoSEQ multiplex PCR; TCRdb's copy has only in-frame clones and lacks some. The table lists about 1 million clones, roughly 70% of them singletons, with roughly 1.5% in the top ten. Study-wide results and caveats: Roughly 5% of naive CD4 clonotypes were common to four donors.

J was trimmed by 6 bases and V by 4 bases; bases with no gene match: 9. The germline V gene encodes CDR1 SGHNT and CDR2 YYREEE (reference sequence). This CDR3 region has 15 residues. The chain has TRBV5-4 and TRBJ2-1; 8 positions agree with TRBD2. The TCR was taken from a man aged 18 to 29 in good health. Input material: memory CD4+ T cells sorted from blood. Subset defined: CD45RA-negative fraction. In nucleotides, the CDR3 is TGTGCCAGCAGCCGAAGCGGGAGCCCTCGCAATGAGCAGTTCTTC. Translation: CASSRSGSPRNEQFF.